One sample yielded the 22 T cell receptor beta chains listed below, sequenced in a study of blood T cell repertoires in COVID-19. Sequencing used immunoSEQ multiplex PCR; TCRdb keeps in-frame clones, though not all of them. The table lists 150,000 or so clones, 70% to 85% of them singletons. The specimen sequenced was peripheral blood. The receptor source for this set is a man in his sixties with COVID-19, enrolled during active disease.

The chain carries TRBV11-3 and TRBJ1-1; the D is unclear. The germline gives CDR1 SGHNT, CDR2 YENEEA. The V gene lost 2 bases and the J gene lost 4 bases, with 11 bases spanning the gap. The CDR3 spans 14 residues. In nucleotides, the CDR3 is TGTGCCAGCAGCTTATATCAGGTCGGCACTGAAGCTTTCTTT. It codes for CASSLYQVGTEAFF.

The V and J genes are TRBV6-5 and TRBJ2-3, with D perhaps TRBD1 (6 bases). This CDR3 is built from 15 residues. V lost 1 base, J lost 3 bases, and 11 bases lay in between. In germline, CDR1 is MNHEY, CDR2 SVGAGI. The CDR3 loop reads CASSYWKGQTDTQYF. CDR3 bases: TGTGCCAGCAGTTACTGGAAAGGACAGACAGATACGCAGTATTTT.

This chain links TRBV6-5 with TRBJ2-7; the match to TRBD1 covers 7 bases. This CDR3 has 12 residues. Germline-derived CDR1 and CDR2 are MNHEY and SVGAGI. Trimming at V came to 6 bases and at J to 6 bases, leaving 5 bases not matched to a gene. The CDR3 protein is CASRSAGGEQYF. The CDR3 DNA follows: TGTGCCAGCAGGAGTGCAGGGGGCGAGCAGTACTTC.

In its sample, this clone was seen once. The rearrangement uses TRBV7-2 and TRBJ1-3; the D gene is possibly TRBD1 (5 bases). The CDR3 is 17 residues long. Trimming removed 5 bases from V and 0 bases from J, with 17 bases in between. The germline CDR1 and CDR2 sequences are SGHTA and FQGNSA. This CDR3 reads CASSLQDSFRSGNTIYF. Written as DNA, the CDR3 is TGTGCCAGCAGCCTACAAGACAGCTTTCGCTCTGGAAACACCATATATTTT.

V and J are TRBV7-9 and TRBJ1-1; 7 positions match TRBD1. The CDR3 is 13 residues long. Losses at the gene ends were 5 bases for V and 0 bases for J; bases not matched to a gene: 0. The V gene's germline CDR1 is SEHNR and CDR2 FQNEAQ (reference sequence). CDR3 DNA: TGTGCCAGCAGCGGACAGGTGAACACTGAAGCTTTCTTT. Protein: CASSGQVNTEAFF.

This sequence joins TRBV5-4 and TRBJ2-2, with D perhaps TRBD2 (6 bases). The CDR3 spans 17 residues. Trimming removed 3 bases from V and 8 bases from J, with 23 bases in between. The germline V gene has CDR1 SGHNT and CDR2 YYREEE (reference sequence). The CDR3 is CASSYEYGGTFAGELFF. CDR3 in DNA: TGTGCCAGCAGCTATGAATATGGCGGGACCTTCGCTGGGGAGCTGTTTTTT.

This clone was found once. The J gene is TRBJ2-3, the V gene TRBV29-1, with 11 positions matching TRBD2. Germline V CDR1 and CDR2: SQVTM, ANQGSEA. This CDR3 region has 15 residues. V was pared by 6 bases and J by 3 bases, with 8 bases of the junction left unmatched. CDR3 nucleotides: TGCAGCGTCCCCCGACTAGCGGGAATAACAGATACGCAGTATTTT. As protein: CSVPRLAGITDTQYF.

V is TRBV7-2 and J is TRBJ1-4; maybe TRBD1 (5 bases). Trimming left V 2 bases short and J 5 bases short, with 12 bases between. CDR3 length equals 15 residues. Germline CDR1 reads SGHTA; CDR2 reads FQGNSA. CDR3: CASSLQGRENEKLFF. The DNA for the CDR3 is TGTGCCAGCAGCTTACAGGGTAGGGAAAATGAAAAACTGTTTTTT. The full variable domain, rest sourced from reference TRBV7-2 and TRBJ1-4, is GAGVSQSPSNKVTEKGKDVELRCDPISGHTALYWYRQSLGQGLEFLIYFQGNSAPDKSGLPSDRFSAERTGGSVSTLTIQRTQQEDSAVYLCASSLQGRENEKLFFGSGTQLSVL.

This clone has only one observation. The gene calls are TRBV2 and TRBJ1-1, with a possible D match to TRBD1 (6 bases). Germline assignment: CDR1 SNHLY and CDR2 FYNNEI. The CDR3 runs to 17 residues. Between the trimmed V and J ends, which lost 2 bases and 2 bases, there was a span of 18 bases. CDR3 protein: CASSERRRTAVNTEAFF. The CDR3 DNA reads TGTGCCAGCAGTGAAAGAAGAAGGACAGCCGTAAACACTGAAGCTTTCTTT.

Only one count was recorded for this clone. The gene calls are TRBV3-1 (or the pseudogene TRBV3-2) and TRBJ2-3, with 8 bases identical to TRBD2. Per the germline V gene, CDR1 is LGHDT and CDR2 is YNNKEL (reference sequence). The J segment lost 4 bases and the V segment lost 1 base, leaving 16 bases of the junction unmatched. CDR3 length: 19 residues. CDR3 amino acids: CASSQVLVGRGDMADTQYF. CDR3 nucleotides: TGTGCCAGCAGCCAAGTTCTTGTAGGGCGGGGGGATATGGCAGATACGCAGTATTTT.

V gene TRBV7-2 combines with J gene TRBJ1-2, with 9 nucleotides matching TRBD1. The ends lost 7 bases at V and 8 bases at J; junction bases unmatched: 8. The CDR3 is 13 amino acids. CDR1 SGHTA and CDR2 FQGNSA come from the germline V gene. The CDR3 sequence: CASNSDRGGGYTF. The CDR3 nucleotides read TGTGCCAGCAACTCGGACAGGGGAGGGGGCTACACCTTC.

The rearrangement joins TRBV19 to TRBJ1-6, with 9 bases identical to TRBD1. The CDR3 contains 14 residues. V was pared by 5 bases and J by 6 bases, with 2 bases of the junction left unmatched. Germline CDR1 and CDR2: LNHDA and SQIVND (reference sequence). CDR3 sequence reads: CASSPGQGNSPLHF. The DNA of the CDR3 is TGTGCCAGTAGTCCGGGACAGGGTAATTCACCCCTCCACTTT. Drawing the rest from reference TRBV19 and TRBJ1-6, the complete variable domain is DGGITQSPKYLFRKEGQNVTLSCEQNLNHDAMYWYRQDPGQGLRLIYYSQIVNDFQKGDIAEGYSVSREKKESFPLTVTSAQKNPTAFYLCASSPGQGNSPLHFGNGTRLTVT.

This clone was seen only once. V gene TRBV19 combines with J gene TRBJ1-3, with a weak D call TRBD1 (5 bases). The length of the CDR3 is 14 residues. V shed 5 bases and J shed 4 bases, with 12 bases lying between them. In germline, CDR1 is LNHDA, CDR2 SQIVND (reference sequence). CDR3 in amino acids: CASSSRNRGNTIYF. DNA for the CDR3: TGTGCCAGTAGTTCTCGAAACAGGGGAAACACCATATATTTT.

The J gene is TRBJ2-5, the V gene TRBV5-4; 7 bases agree with TRBD2. Trimming at V came to 1 base and at J to 2 bases, leaving 5 bases not matched to a gene. CDR1 is SGHNT and CDR2 is YYREEE in the germline V gene (reference sequence). The CDR3 sequence is 15 residues long. CDR3 in amino acids: CASSLPGGSQETQYF. In DNA, the CDR3 is TGTGCCAGCAGCTTGCCGGGGGGAAGTCAAGAGACCCAGTACTTC. Based on the CDR3 plus reference TRBV5-4 and TRBJ2-5, the full variable domain is ETGVTQSPTHLIKTRGQQVTLRCSSQSGHNTVSWYQQALGQGPQFIFQYYREEENGRGNFPPRFSGLQFPNYSSELNVNALELDDSALYLCASSLPGGSQETQYFGPGTRLLVL.

This chain connects TRBV12-3 or TRBV12-4 to TRBJ1-4, with D unclear. V was cut by 3 bases and J by 8 bases, with 7 bases left in between. CDR3 length equals 12 residues. The CDR3: CASSLRREKLFF. In DNA, the CDR3 is TGTGCCAGCAGTTTGAGGAGGGAAAAACTGTTTTTT.

This chain uses TRBV7-6 with TRBJ2-5; 9 bases are shared with TRBD1. This CDR3 has 15 residues. Unmatched junction bases numbered 7, after V lost 5 bases and J lost 3 bases. CDR1 SGHVS and CDR2 FNYEAQ come from the germline V gene. CDR3 region: CASSPRQGEKETQYF. As DNA, the CDR3 is TGTGCCAGCAGCCCACGACAGGGGGAAAAAGAGACCCAGTACTTC.

This sequence joins TRBV5-5 and TRBJ2-4; 9 positions match TRBD1. Trimming at V came to 4 bases and at J to 0 bases, leaving 8 bases not matched to a gene. CDR1 is SGHKS, CDR2 YYEKEE, per germline (reference sequence). The CDR3 spans 17 residues. CDR3 nucleotides: TGTGCCAGCAGCCAAACACAGGGGGCCCTAGCCAAAAACATTCAGTACTTC. Its protein product is CASSQTQGALAKNIQYF.

The CDR3 region is CASSSQGRTYEQYF. In nucleotides, the CDR3 is TGCGCCAGCAGCTCTCAGGGGCGTACCTACGAGCAGTACTTC. The chain employs TRBV5-1 and TRBJ2-7, with D possibly being TRBD1 (6 bases). CDR1 and CDR2 from the germline V gene are SGHRS and YFSETQ. V was cut by 3 bases and J by 2 bases, with 12 bases left in between. The CDR3 is made up of 14 amino acids.

The rearrangement joins TRBV29-1 to TRBJ2-3; 12 nucleotides line up with TRBD2. The CDR3 consists of 17 residues. Trimming at V came to 6 bases and at J to 1 base, leaving 11 bases not matched to a gene. Germline CDR1 SQVTM, CDR2 ANQGSEA. CDR3 DNA sequence: TGCAGCGTCCCTCGCACTAGCGGGGGGTCCGGCACAGATACGCAGTATTTT. Protein product: CSVPRTSGGSGTDTQYF.

The chain joins TRBV7-2 to TRBJ2-3; 10 positions agree with TRBD1. After removal of 1 base from V and 7 bases from J, the junction contained 5 bases not matched to a gene. Germline CDR1 and CDR2: SGHTA and FQGNSA. The CDR3 runs 15 residues. The CDR3 DNA reads TGTGCCAGCAGCTTAGGACAGGGGGCGCAAAATACGCAGTATTTT. Its protein product is CASSLGQGAQNTQYF.

The rearrangement joins TRBV24-1 to TRBJ2-1, with 11 positions matching TRBD2. With 6 bases clipped from V and 6 bases from J, the junction kept 9 bases outside the gene matches. The germline V gene has CDR1 KGHDR and CDR2 SFDVKD. The CDR3 sequence is 16 residues long. The CDR3 region has the DNA TGTGCCACCAGTCGTAGCGGGGGGGCGGTATTCAATGAGCAGTTCTTC. It codes for CATSRSGGAVFNEQFF.

This chain uses TRBV11-3 with TRBJ2-4, with 9 bases that match TRBD1. CDR1 and CDR2 (germline): SGHNT, YENEEA. V lost 5 bases, J lost 7 bases, and 12 bases stayed unmatched. The CDR3 has 16 amino acids. CDR3 sequence reads: CASSDTGGDERNIQYF. CDR3 DNA sequence: TGTGCCAGCAGCGATACAGGGGGCGATGAGCGGAACATTCAGTACTTC.